This T cell receptor beta chain was sequenced for a study of graft-versus-host responses after intestinal transplantation. Study information: Recipients obtained multivisceral, liver-intestinal, or isolated intestinal transplants.

Germline V lookup: CDR1 MNHNS, CDR2 SASEGT. The V end was cut by 8 bases, the J end by 2 bases, with 19 bases between. The CDR3 sequence is 15 residues long. Note on this clone: Its antigen remains unidentified.

TCRdb's table, derived via immunoSEQ multiplex PCR, lists solely in-frame clones and lacks some. The repertoire consists of fewer than 120,000 clones, with 93% occurring once and the leading ten covering roughly 0.5%. General study results and limits: Graft-versus-host to host-versus-graft clonal ratios in allografts were high in patients with graft-donor T cell macrochimerism.

The J gene is TRBJ2-7, the V gene TRBV6-1; D may be TRBD2 (7 bases). This sample comprised unstimulated CD8+ T cells sorted from spleen or lymph node cells, obtained before intestinal transplant. The TCR was taken from a human donor who received an intestinal transplant. The CDR3 coding sequence is TGTGCCAGCCACGAAGGGGGGGTCCCCCCCTACGAGCAGTACTTC. It yields the protein CASHEGGVPPYEQYF.